The clone carrying this T cell receptor (beta chain) was seen only once. Its antigen is still unknown. This sample was taken from a study of T cell repertoires in cytomegalovirus infection. Study background: CMV epitopes used comprised recently identified HLA-C-restricted ones and well-studied HLA-B-restricted ones. In public TCR beta signatures, there were indications of both CMV infection and matching HLA type. Findings and caveats of the study: HLA-C-restricted TCR beta clonotypes specific for CMV led the ex vivo response. Identification of carriers of CMV plus the relevant HLA was achieved through cumulative public TCR beta family frequency.

The germline gives CDR1 LNHDA, CDR2 SQIVND (reference sequence). The trim removed 4 bases at V and 7 bases at J, leaving 10 bases unmatched. The CDR3 has 16 residues. TCRdb independently ran MiXCR on the reads; one entry per CDR3 protein. The sample holds approximately 1,000,000 distinct CDR3 sequences, roughly 30% seen once. The receptor was derived from a human donor in good health (CMV status not recorded). Some clones in this sample may be carry-over from other donors' samples. The sequencing used cultured CD8+ T cells from PBMCs, collected from culture after CMV antigen stimulation. This chain links TRBV19 with TRBJ2-1; 10 bases line up with TRBD2. The DNA of the CDR3 is TGTGCCAGTAGTAGGCCGGGACTAGCGTATGGGAATGAGCAGTTCTTC. Its protein product is CASSRPGLAYGNEQFF.